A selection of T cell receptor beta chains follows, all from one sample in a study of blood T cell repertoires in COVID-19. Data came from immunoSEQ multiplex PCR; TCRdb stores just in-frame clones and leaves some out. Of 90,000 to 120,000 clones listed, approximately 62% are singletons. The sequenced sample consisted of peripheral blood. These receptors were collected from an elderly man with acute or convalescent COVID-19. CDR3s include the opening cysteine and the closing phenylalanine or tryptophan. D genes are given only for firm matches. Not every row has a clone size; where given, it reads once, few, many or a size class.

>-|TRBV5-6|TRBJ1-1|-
CASSSRGAGATEAFF
TGTGCCAGCAGCTCCCGAGGGGCGGGGGCCACTGAAGCTTTCTTT
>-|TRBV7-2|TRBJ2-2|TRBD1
CASSFRGRGGELFF
TGTGCCAGCAGCTTCAGGGGGCGGGGCGGGGAGCTGTTTTTT
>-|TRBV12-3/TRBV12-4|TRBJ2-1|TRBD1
CASSFSGGREHFF
TGTGCCAGCAGTTTTTCAGGGGGCCGGGAGCATTTCTTC
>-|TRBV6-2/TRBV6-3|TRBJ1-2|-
CASSYFSNYGYTF
TGTGCCAGCAGTTACTTCTCTAACTATGGCTACACCTTC
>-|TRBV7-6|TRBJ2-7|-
CASSLVYSGMNEQYF
TGTGCCAGCAGCTTAGTGTATTCGGGGATGAACGAGCAGTACTTC
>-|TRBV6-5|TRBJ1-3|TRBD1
CASRRGGSVGNTIYF
TGTGCCAGCCGAAGAGGGGGCTCGGTTGGAAACACCATATATTTT
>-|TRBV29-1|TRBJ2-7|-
CSVERGYEQYF
TGCAGCGTTGAAAGGGGGTACGAGCAGTACTTC
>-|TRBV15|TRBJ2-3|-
CATSPVDRKTDTQYF
TGTGCCACCAGCCCCGTCGACAGGAAAACAGATACGCAGTATTTT
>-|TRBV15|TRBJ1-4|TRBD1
CATSRTQTGIEKLFF
TGTGCCACCAGCAGAACGCAGACAGGGATTGAAAAACTGTTTTTT
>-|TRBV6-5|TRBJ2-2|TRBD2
CASNGLAGVGELFF
TGTGCCAGCAACGGACTAGCGGGAGTCGGGGAGCTGTTTTTT
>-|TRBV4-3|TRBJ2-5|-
CASSQGQYQETQYF
TGCGCCAGCAGCCAAGGGCAGTACCAAGAGACCCAGTACTTC
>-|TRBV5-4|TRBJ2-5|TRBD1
CASSPPGQGGETQYF
TGTGCCAGCAGCCCGCCCGGACAGGGAGGCGAGACCCAGTACTTC
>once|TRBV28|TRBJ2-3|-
CASSNPLASTDTQYF
TGTGCCAGCAGTAACCCCTTAGCTAGCACAGATACGCAGTATTTT
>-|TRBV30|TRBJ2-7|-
CAWTPGSPYEQYF
TGTGCCTGGACACCAGGGTCCCCCTACGAGCAGTACTTC
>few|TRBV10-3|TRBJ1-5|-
CAIRRDKEPQHF
TGTGCCATCAGGAGGGACAAAGAGCCCCAGCATTTT
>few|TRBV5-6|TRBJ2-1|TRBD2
CASSQFSGRANGEQFF
TGTGCCAGCAGCCAATTTAGCGGGAGGGCCAACGGTGAGCAGTTCTTC
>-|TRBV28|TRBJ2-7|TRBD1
CASRNPGQGFHEQYF
TGTGCCAGTCGGAACCCCGGACAGGGATTCCACGAGCAGTACTTC
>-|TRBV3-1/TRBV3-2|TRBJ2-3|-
CASSQFSGSEDTQYF
TGTGCCAGCAGCCAATTTAGCGGTTCGGAAGATACGCAGTATTTT
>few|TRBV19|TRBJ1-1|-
CASLGRYTEAFF
TGTGCCAGTTTGGGGAGATACACTGAAGCTTTCTTT
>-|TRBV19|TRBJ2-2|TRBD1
CASSLDRMSGELFF
TGTGCCAGTAGTCTGGACAGGATGAGTGGGGAGCTGTTTTTT
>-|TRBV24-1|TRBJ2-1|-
CATSDTRNNEQFF
TGTGCCACCAGTGATACCAGAAACAATGAGCAGTTCTTC
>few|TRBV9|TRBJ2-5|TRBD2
CASSGGGGVQETQYF
TGTGCCAGCAGCGGTGGGGGAGGGGTTCAAGAGACCCAGTACTTC
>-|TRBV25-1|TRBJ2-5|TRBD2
CASSEYASGRGETQYF
TGTGCCAGCAGTGAATACGCTAGCGGGAGGGGAGAGACCCAGTACTTC
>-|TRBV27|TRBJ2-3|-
CASKTLTVDTQYF
TGTGCCAGCAAGACTCTGACGGTGGATACGCAGTATTTT
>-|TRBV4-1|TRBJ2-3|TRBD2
CASSHATSGSTDTQYF
TGCGCCAGCAGCCACGCGACTAGCGGAAGCACAGATACGCAGTATTTT
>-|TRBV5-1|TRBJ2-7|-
CASSRSGAYEQYF
TGCGCCAGCAGTCGCTCAGGGGCCTACGAGCAGTACTTC
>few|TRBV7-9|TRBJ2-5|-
CASSSWDKEETQYF
TGTGCCAGCAGTTCCTGGGACAAGGAAGAGACCCAGTACTTC
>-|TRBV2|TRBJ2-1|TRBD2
CASSAGTRGIEQFF
TGTGCCAGCAGTGCCGGGACTAGGGGGATTGAGCAGTTCTTC
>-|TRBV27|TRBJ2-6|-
CASSSAGANVLTF
TGTGCCAGCAGTTCAGCTGGGGCCAACGTCCTGACTTTC
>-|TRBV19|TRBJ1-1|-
CASSTGRGNTEAFF
TGTGCCAGTAGTACCGGCAGGGGGAACACTGAAGCTTTCTTT
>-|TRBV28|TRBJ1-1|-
CASSLTMGPYRNTEAFF
TGTGCCAGCAGTTTGACAATGGGTCCATATAGGAACACTGAAGCTTTCTTT
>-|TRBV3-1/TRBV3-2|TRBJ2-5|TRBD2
CASSPWGGRGQETQYF
TGTGCCAGCAGCCCCTGGGGGGGAAGAGGGCAAGAGACCCAGTACTTC
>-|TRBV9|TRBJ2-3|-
CASSPQGRTDTQYF
TGTGCCAGCAGCCCCCAGGGTCGCACAGATACGCAGTATTTT
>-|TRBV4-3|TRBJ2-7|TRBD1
CASSQDRGSSYEQYF
TGCGCCAGCAGCCAGGACAGGGGTTCGTCATACGAGCAGTACTTC
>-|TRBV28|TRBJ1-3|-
CASSLSGNTIYF
TGTGCCAGCAGTCTCTCTGGAAACACCATATATTTT
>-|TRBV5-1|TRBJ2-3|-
CASASTSTDTQYF
TGCGCCAGCGCTTCTACTAGCACAGATACGCAGTATTTT
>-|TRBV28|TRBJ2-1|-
CASSSNSNEQFF
TGTGCCAGCAGTTCAAACAGCAATGAGCAGTTCTTC
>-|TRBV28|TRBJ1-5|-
CASSLAGTQPQHF
TGTGCCAGCAGTTTAGCAGGTACTCAGCCCCAGCATTTT
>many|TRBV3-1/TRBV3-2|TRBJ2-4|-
CASSRRLDLAKNIQYF
TGTGCCAGCAGCCGCCGACTAGACTTAGCCAAAAACATTCAGTACTTC
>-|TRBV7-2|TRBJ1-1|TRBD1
CASRPRQGSKAFF
TGTGCCAGCAGACCAAGACAGGGAAGCAAAGCTTTCTTT
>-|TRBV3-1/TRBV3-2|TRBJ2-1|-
CASSQVGQRSSYNEQFF
TGTGCCAGCAGCCAAGTTGGCCAGAGGAGCTCCTACAATGAGCAGTTCTTC
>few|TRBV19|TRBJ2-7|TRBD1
CASSIYRGHHEQYF
TGTGCCAGTAGTATTTACAGGGGTCACCACGAGCAGTACTTC
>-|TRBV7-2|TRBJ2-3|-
CASSPRGRLPDTQYF
TGTGCCAGCAGCCCCAGAGGCCGCCTCCCAGATACGCAGTATTTT
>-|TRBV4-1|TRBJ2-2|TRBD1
CASSQRDRATNTGELFF
TGCGCCAGCAGCCAGCGGGACAGGGCAACGAACACCGGGGAGCTGTTTTTT
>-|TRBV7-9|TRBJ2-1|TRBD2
CASGTSGRANEQFF
TGTGCCAGCGGAACTAGCGGGAGGGCCAATGAGCAGTTCTTC
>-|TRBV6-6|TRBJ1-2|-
CASSNRQDVYGYTF
TGTGCCAGCAGTAACAGACAGGACGTCTATGGCTACACCTTC
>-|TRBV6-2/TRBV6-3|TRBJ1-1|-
CASSYVVGAGTEAFF
TGTGCCAGCAGTTACGTTGTGGGAGCCGGCACTGAAGCTTTCTTT
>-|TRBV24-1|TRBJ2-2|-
CATSQRGELFF
TGTGCCACCAGTCAGAGGGGGGAGCTGTTTTTT
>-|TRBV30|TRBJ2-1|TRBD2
CAWSVIAGGFLAFF
TGTGCCTGGAGTGTAATAGCGGGAGGTTTTTTGGCGTTCTTC
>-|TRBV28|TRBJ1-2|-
CASSGRNYGYTF
TGTGCCAGCAGTGGCAGAAACTATGGCTACACCTTC
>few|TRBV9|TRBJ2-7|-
CASSVGQSSYEQYF
TGTGCCAGCAGCGTAGGACAGAGCTCCTACGAGCAGTACTTC
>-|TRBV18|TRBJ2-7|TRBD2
CASSPIGLAGGREQYF
TGTGCCAGCTCACCTATCGGACTAGCGGGAGGACGTGAGCAGTACTTC
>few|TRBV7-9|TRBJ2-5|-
CASSLVSNQETQYF
TGTGCCAGCAGCTTAGTGTCTAACCAAGAGACCCAGTACTTC
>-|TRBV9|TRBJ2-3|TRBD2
CASSASGRGSDTQYF
TGTGCCAGCAGCGCTAGCGGGAGAGGGTCAGATACGCAGTATTTT